These 19 T cell receptor beta chains share one sample of origin, sequenced in a study of control samples from healthy donors and cancer patients. The protocol was immunoSEQ multiplex PCR, while the TCRdb copy is restricted to in-frame clones and leaves out a portion. The table includes 68,000 or so clones, approximately 83% detected once. The source material was blood. Receptors were obtained from a man in his 60s in good health.

The chain uses TRBV14 and TRBJ1-1; the D is unclear. CDR3 length equals 13 residues. V lost 2 bases and J lost 4, with 8 bases in between. Germline CDR1 reads SGHDN; CDR2 reads FVKESK. CDR3 DNA sequence: TGTGCCAGCAGCCAATGGTGGAGCACTGAAGCTTTCTTT. As protein: CASSQWWSTEAFF.

The chain couples TRBV29-1 to TRBJ2-3; 14 bases align to TRBD2. The ends lost 5 bases at V and 0 bases at J; junction bases unmatched: 7. The length of the CDR3 is 17 residues. Germline V gene data show CDR1 as SQVTM and CDR2 as ANQGSEA. The CDR3 loop reads CSVTGTSGSGSTDTQYF. CDR3 sequence (DNA): TGCAGCGTTACCGGGACTAGCGGGAGTGGGAGCACAGATACGCAGTATTTT.

The genes are TRBV2 and TRBJ2-1; 12 bases fit TRBD2. Germline V lookup: CDR1 SNHLY, CDR2 FYNNEI. There are 15 residues in the CDR3. The ends lost 2 bases at V and 9 bases at J; junction bases unmatched: 5. CDR3 sequence reads: CASSESRLAGVEQFF. CDR3 DNA: TGTGCCAGCAGTGAATCAAGACTAGCGGGAGTTGAGCAGTTCTTC.

The chain couples TRBV27 to TRBJ2-1; the D is unclear. Germline CDR1 MNHEY, CDR2 SMNVEV (reference sequence). The CDR3 has 11 amino acids. The V end lost 7 bases, the J end lost 4 bases, and 5 bases lay between the germline ends. CDR3: CASTLYNEQFF. The CDR3 nucleotides are TGTGCCAGCACCCTATACAATGAGCAGTTCTTC.

V and J are TRBV5-4 and TRBJ2-7; D possibly corresponds to TRBD1 (6 bases). V was shortened by 4 bases and J by 7 bases, with 15 bases between the two germline ends. The germline V gene has CDR1 SGHNT and CDR2 YYREEE (reference sequence). The CDR3 contains 13 residues. The CDR3 region is CASSQGFQGEQYF. CDR3 nucleotides: TGTGCCAGCAGCCAGGGATTTCAGGGGGAGCAGTACTTC.

The J gene is TRBJ2-3, the V gene TRBV7-2; the D call may be TRBD1 or TRBD2 (5 bases each). The CDR3 totals 15 residues. Germline lookup yields CDR1 SGHTA and CDR2 FQGNSA. The V end was cut by 0 bases, the J end by 3 bases, with 10 bases between. The CDR3 protein is CASSLAGVKTDTQYF. For the CDR3, the DNA is TGTGCCAGCAGCTTAGCGGGGGTTAAAACAGATACGCAGTATTTT.

The V and J genes are TRBV5-6 and TRBJ2-1; D call uncertain. The CDR3 consists of 13 residues. With 1 base removed from V and 6 bases from J, the gap between germline ends came to 8 bases. Germline CDR1 SGHDT, CDR2 YYEEEE. The CDR3 nucleotides read TGTGCCAGCAGCTTGAAAGGGTCCAATGAGCAGTTCTTC. Protein: CASSLKGSNEQFF.

In nucleotides, the CDR3 is TGTGCCACCAGCAGAGTTGGGGGGGAGTCAGGTCTATCCAATGAGCAGTTCTTC. As protein: CATSRVGGESGLSNEQFF. The rearrangement links TRBV15 to TRBJ2-1; TRBD2 agrees at 7 bases. The CDR3 runs to 18 residues. V gave up 1 base and J gave up 6 bases; unmatched junction bases: 15. Per germline, CDR1 LNHNV and CDR2 YYDKDF (reference sequence).

V is TRBV6-5 and J is TRBJ2-1; D remains unclear. The CDR3 has 16 amino acids. Trimming pared 3 bases from V and 0 bases from J, leaving 12 bases between. CDR1 MNHEY and CDR2 SVGAGI come from the germline V gene. CDR3 protein: CASSYRRPSSYNEQFF. CDR3 DNA sequence: TGTGCCAGCAGTTATCGCCGGCCTAGCTCCTACAATGAGCAGTTCTTC.

By proportion, this clone is medium-sized (0.01 to 0.1%). V usage is TRBV15 and J usage is TRBJ2-2, with D perhaps TRBD2 (5 bases). The germline V gene encodes CDR1 LNHNV and CDR2 YYDKDF (reference sequence). The CDR3 is 15 residues long. The germline V and J ends were trimmed by 4 bases and 11 bases, with 20 bases remaining between them. The CDR3 loop is CATSTRVVSGRELFF. CDR3 in DNA: TGTGCCACCAGCACGAGGGTGGTATCTGGTCGAGAGCTGTTTTTT.

The chain carries TRBV6-2 or TRBV6-3 and TRBJ1-2; the match to TRBD1 covers 7 bases. J was trimmed by 6 bases and V by 2 bases; bases with no gene match: 15. CDR1 is MNHEY, CDR2 SVGEGT, per germline. This CDR3 is built from 17 residues. The CDR3 nucleotides read TGTGCCAGCAGTTACCGTGTTGACAGGGTTGATTTTGATGGCTACACCTTC. Translation: CASSYRVDRVDFDGYTF.

This clone was observed a handful of times. This chain connects TRBV6-2 or TRBV6-3 to TRBJ1-5; no firm D call. The germline V and J ends were trimmed by 2 bases and 5 bases, with 10 bases remaining between them. This CDR3 region has 14 residues. The germline CDR1 and CDR2 sequences are MNHEY and SVGEGT. Here the CDR3 DNA reads TGTGCCAGCAGTTACGGTGGAAGGCATCAGCCCCAGCATTTT. As protein: CASSYGGRHQPQHF.

The J gene is TRBJ2-2, the V gene TRBV25-1, with a tentative D call TRBD1 (5 bases). Germline V lookup: CDR1 MGHDK, CDR2 SYGVNS. V lost 6 bases and J 0 bases, leaving 8 bases between the germline ends. The CDR3 has 14 amino acids. CDR3 nucleotides: TGTGCCAGCAGGGACACCTCGAACACCGGGGAGCTGTTTTTT. Translating it yields CASRDTSNTGELFF.

The genes are TRBV28 and TRBJ2-2; either TRBD1 or TRBD2 may supply D (5 bases each). The CDR3 is 13 residues long. Germline V gene sequence: CDR1 MDHEN, CDR2 SYDVKM. Trimming shortened V by 10 bases and J by 0 bases, and 9 bases separated the two germline ends. The CDR3 region has the DNA TGTGCCAATGGGGACGCGAACACCGGGGAGCTGTTTTTT. It yields the protein CANGDANTGELFF.

The J gene is TRBJ2-3, the V gene TRBV7-2; 7 bases agree with TRBD2. Looked up from germline, CDR1 is SGHTA and CDR2 is FQGNSA. The CDR3 runs to 18 residues. The junction had 10 bases not matched to a gene; V was cut back by 1 base and J by 0 bases. The CDR3 coding sequence is TGTGCCAGCAGCTTAGTGGGACCAGCGGGGACTAGCACAGATACGCAGTATTTT. Residues: CASSLVGPAGTSTDTQYF.

The chain links TRBV9 to TRBJ2-1; either TRBD1 or TRBD2 may fit D (5 bases each). The germline V and J ends were trimmed by 0 bases and 0 bases, with 10 bases remaining between them. Germline V gives CDR1 SGDLS, CDR2 YYNGEE. The CDR3 is 16 residues long. CDR3 sequence: CASSVGGTSSYNEQFF. The CDR3 DNA is TGTGCCAGCAGCGTAGGGGGGACCAGCTCCTACAATGAGCAGTTCTTC.

The rearrangement joins TRBV6-2 or TRBV6-3 to TRBJ1-5, with D perhaps matching TRBD1 (6 bases). This CDR3 spans 18 amino acids. Germline V gene lookup returns CDR1 MNHEY and CDR2 SVGEGT. V shed 3 bases and J shed 1 base, with 19 bases lying between them. The CDR3 DNA follows: TGTGCCAGCAGTTATCAGACAGGCGGGGTAGGGAGCAATCAGCCCCAGCATTTT. Amino acid sequence: CASSYQTGGVGSNQPQHF.

The chain couples TRBV7-9 to TRBJ2-2; no clear D. Looked up from germline, CDR1 is SEHNR and CDR2 is FQNEAQ (reference sequence). The V end lost 2 bases, the J end lost 2 bases, and 0 bases lay between the germline ends. This CDR3 region has 12 residues. CDR3 bases: TGTGCCAGCAGCTTAAACACCGGGGAGCTGTTTTTT. The encoded protein is CASSLNTGELFF.

In its sample, this clone was seen once. The rearrangement uses TRBV20-1 and TRBJ1-2; D is unresolved. Germline V gene sequence: CDR1 DFQATT, CDR2 SNEGSKA (reference sequence). This CDR3 region has 11 residues. V lost 5 bases and J lost 1, with 5 bases in between. CDR3 bases: TGCAGTGCTCCGAATAACTATGGCTACACCTTC. Protein sequence: CSAPNNYGYTF.